The 13 T cell receptor beta chains given below trace back to one sample, sequenced in a study of identical twins. TCRdb reanalysed the 5' RACE reads using MiXCR and keeps one entry per CDR3 protein. The data show 600,000 to 700,000 distinct CDR3 sequences, 21% seen once. Separately, the same data were catalogued under a study of T cells expressing NK-cell markers.

The sample comprised PBMCs. All receptors derive from a woman between 18 and 30 years old in good health.

The chain couples TRBV6-5 to TRBJ2-2; D call uncertain. Deletions cut 0 bases from V and 2 bases from J, with 10 bases between. This CDR3 has 16 amino acids. The germline V gene encodes CDR1 MNHEY and CDR2 SVGAGI. Written as DNA, the CDR3 is TGTGCCAGCAGTTACTCTGGAGTTCTAAACACCGGGGAGCTGTTTTTT. Encoded protein: CASSYSGVLNTGELFF.

The chain carries TRBV6-1 and TRBJ2-7; D is ambiguous. Germline V gene lookup returns CDR1 MNHNS and CDR2 SASEGT. This CDR3 has 12 amino acids. V shed 1 base and J shed 9 bases, with 10 bases lying between them. DNA for the CDR3: TGTGCCAGCAGTGAAGGGCGGATCGGGCAGTACTTC. This gives the protein CASSEGRIGQYF.

V and J are TRBV15 and TRBJ2-1; D may be TRBD1 or TRBD2 (6 bases each). The CDR3 totals 15 residues. V dropped 0 bases and J dropped 6 bases, with 12 bases sitting between them. Looked up from germline, CDR1 is LNHNV and CDR2 is YYDKDF (reference sequence). This CDR3 reads CATSRDYGGPNEQFF. The CDR3 nucleotides read TGTGCCACCAGCAGAGATTACGGGGGCCCCAATGAGCAGTTCTTC.

This clonotype was detected only a few times. The CDR3 reads CSALPGEIHNEQFF. The CDR3 coding sequence is TGCAGCGCCTTACCAGGGGAGATCCACAATGAGCAGTTCTTC. The chain joins TRBV29-1 to TRBJ2-1; the D gene is possibly TRBD1 (6 bases). The CDR3 has 14 amino acids. Germline CDR1 SQVTM, CDR2 ANQGSEA. Between the trimmed V and J ends, which lost 7 bases and 5 bases, there was a span of 18 bases.

This rearrangement joins TRBV12-3 or TRBV12-4 to TRBJ2-3; D remains unclear. The CDR3 is 13 amino acids. V was cut by 6 bases and J by 1 base, with 8 bases left in between. In DNA, the CDR3 is TGTGCCAGCAGCCGCTCCGGCACAGATACGCAGTATTTT. Amino acid sequence: CASSRSGTDTQYF.

With regard to this clonotype: A junction boundary mismatches the germline segment, possibly from a read error. The chain combines TRBV9 with TRBJ2-3; 10 bases are a match to TRBD2. This CDR3 spans 13 amino acids. The germline V gene encodes CDR1 SGDLS and CDR2 YYNGEE. CDR3 protein: CASSVAIAGGMDF. CDR3 coding DNA: TGTGCCAGCAGCGTAGCCATAGCGGGAGGTATGGATTTT.

This chain links TRBV29-1 with TRBJ2-6, with D possibly being TRBD1 (5 bases). V was shortened by 7 bases and J by 0 bases, with 22 bases between the two germline ends. The CDR3 totals 18 residues. Germline V gives CDR1 SQVTM, CDR2 ANQGSEA. The CDR3 DNA sequence: TGCAGCGCATTAAGCAGGGTTACGTATAGCTCTGGGGCCAACGTCCTGACTTTC. It is translated as CSALSRVTYSSGANVLTF. The full variable domain, with the rest looked up from reference TRBV29-1 and TRBJ2-6, is SAVISQKPSRDICQRGTSLTIQCQVDSQVTMMFWYRQQPGQSLTLIATANQGSEATYESGFVIDKFPISRPNLTFSTLTVSNMSPEDSSIYLCSALSRVTYSSGANVLTFGAGSRLTVL.

Only a few counts were recorded for this clonotype. This rearrangement joins TRBV29-1 to TRBJ2-1; the D call may be TRBD1 or TRBD2 (5 bases each). The germline V gene encodes CDR1 SQVTM and CDR2 ANQGSEA. V was cut by 4 bases and J by 8 bases, with 15 bases left in between. This CDR3 has 13 amino acids. The CDR3 DNA sequence: TGCAGCGTTGTGAAGGGGACCTTTGATGAGCAGTTCTTC. This sequence encodes CSVVKGTFDEQFF.

The sample holds one count of this clonotype. The chain links TRBV19 to TRBJ2-2; a weak D match, TRBD1 (6 bases). The CDR3 loop spans 13 amino acids. Trimming shortened V by 3 bases and J by 6 bases, and 8 bases separated the two germline ends. Germline lookup yields CDR1 LNHDA and CDR2 SQIVND (reference sequence). For the CDR3, the DNA is TGTGCCAGTAGTATCCAGGGGTCCGGGGAGCTGTTTTTT. This translates into CASSIQGSGELFF.

This clonotype was observed a few times. The gene calls are TRBV7-8 and TRBJ1-2; TRBD1 matches 7 bases. Germline V gene data show CDR1 as SGHVS and CDR2 as FQNEAQ. V was pared by 6 bases and J by 8 bases, with 12 bases of the junction left unmatched. The CDR3 is 14 amino acids. The CDR3 DNA sequence: TGTGCCAGCAGAATGGACAGGCCTGCTTCCGGCTACACCTTC. Encoded protein: CASRMDRPASGYTF. Combining the CDR3 with reference TRBV7-8 and TRBJ1-2 gives the whole variable domain GAGVSQSPRYKVAKRGQDVALRCDPISGHVSLFWYQQALGQGPEFLTYFQNEAQLDKSGLPSDRFFAERPEGSVSTLKIQRTQQEDSAVYLCASRMDRPASGYTFGSGTRLTVV.

CDR3 residues: CASSLRPTSRSQETQYF. The CDR3 nucleotides read TGTGCCAGCAGTCTCCGTCCGACTAGCCGAAGCCAAGAGACCCAGTACTTC. V is TRBV6-2 or TRBV6-3 and J is TRBJ2-5; 7 bases align to TRBD2. Germline CDR1 is MNHEY and CDR2 is SVGEGT. The CDR3 spans 17 residues. The V and J ends lost 5 bases and 1 base, in that order; junction bases with no gene match: 13.

The CDR3: CASSPFTGGAPLHF. Here the CDR3 DNA reads TGTGCCAGCAGCCCCTTTACCGGGGGCGCACCCCTCCACTTT. The V and J genes are TRBV4-2 and TRBJ1-6; possibly TRBD1 for D (6 bases). Trimming shortened V by 4 bases and J by 11 bases, and 15 bases separated the two germline ends. Germline V CDR1 and CDR2: LGHNA, YNFKEQ. This CDR3 has 14 amino acids.

This clonotype was picked up a small number of times. The chain joins TRBV5-6 to TRBJ2-1; perhaps D is TRBD1 or TRBD2 (5 bases each). Looked up from germline, CDR1 is SGHDT and CDR2 is YYEEEE. CDR3 length: 14 residues. The germline V and J ends were trimmed by 1 base and 8 bases, with 13 bases remaining between them. CDR3 protein: CASSLRQGPDEQFF. The CDR3 coding sequence is TGTGCCAGCAGCTTGAGGCAGGGACCGGATGAGCAGTTCTTC.